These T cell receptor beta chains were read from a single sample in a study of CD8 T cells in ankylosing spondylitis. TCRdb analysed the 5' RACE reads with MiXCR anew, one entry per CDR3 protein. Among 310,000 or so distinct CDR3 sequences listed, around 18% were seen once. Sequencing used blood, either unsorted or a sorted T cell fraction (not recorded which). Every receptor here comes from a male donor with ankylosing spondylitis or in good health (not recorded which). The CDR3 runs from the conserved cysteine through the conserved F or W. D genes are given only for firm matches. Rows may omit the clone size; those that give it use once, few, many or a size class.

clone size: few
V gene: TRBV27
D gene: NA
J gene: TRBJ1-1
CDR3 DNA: TGTGCCAGCAGTTTATTGCAGGGGCTACACACTGAAGCTTTCTTT
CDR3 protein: CASSLLQGLHTEAFF

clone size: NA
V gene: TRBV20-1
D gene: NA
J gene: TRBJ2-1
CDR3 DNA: TGCAGTGCTAGAGATACCATGGCCCATGAGCAGTTCTTC
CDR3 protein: CSARDTMAHEQFF

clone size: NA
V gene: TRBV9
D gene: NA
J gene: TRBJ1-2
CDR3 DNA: TGTGCCAGCAGCGTGACCGGGACTTATGGCTACACCTTC
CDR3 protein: CASSVTGTYGYTF

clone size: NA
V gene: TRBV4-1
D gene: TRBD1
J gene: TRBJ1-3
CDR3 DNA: TGCGCCAGCAGCCGCATACAGGGGGCGGTTGGAAACACCATATATTTT
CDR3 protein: CASSRIQGAVGNTIYF

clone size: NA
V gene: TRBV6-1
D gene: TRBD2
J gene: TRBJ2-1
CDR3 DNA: TGTGCCAGCAGTCGTTTCACGACTAGCGGGGGAAAATACAATGAGCAGTTCTTC
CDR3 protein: CASSRFTTSGGKYNEQFF

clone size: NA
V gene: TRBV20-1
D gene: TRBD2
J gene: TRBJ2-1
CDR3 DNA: TGCAGTGCAACCCTAGCGGGAGTTAGCAATGAGCAGTTCTTC
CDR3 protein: CSATLAGVSNEQFF

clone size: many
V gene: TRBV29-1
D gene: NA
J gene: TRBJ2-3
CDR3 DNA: TGCAGCGTTGAGACACCTAGCACAGATACGCAGTATTTT
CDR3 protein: CSVETPSTDTQYF

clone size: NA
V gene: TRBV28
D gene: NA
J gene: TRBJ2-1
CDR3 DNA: TGTGCCAGCAGACCTCCGGGACCGACCTCCTACAATGAGCAGTTCTTC
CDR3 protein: CASRPPGPTSYNEQFF

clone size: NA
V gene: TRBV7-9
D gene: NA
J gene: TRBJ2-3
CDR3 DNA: TGTGCCAGCAGTCAACAGGGTATCACAGATACGCAGTATTTT
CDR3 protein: CASSQQGITDTQYF

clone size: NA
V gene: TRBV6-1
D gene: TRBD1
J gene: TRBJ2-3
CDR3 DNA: TGTGCCAGCCGACAGGGACAGGTTTCAGATACGCAGTATTTT
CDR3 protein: CASRQGQVSDTQYF

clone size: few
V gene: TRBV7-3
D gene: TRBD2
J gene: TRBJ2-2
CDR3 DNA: TGTGCCAGCAGCTTACAGGCGGGAGCGAACACCGGGGAGCTGTTTTTT
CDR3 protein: CASSLQAGANTGELFF

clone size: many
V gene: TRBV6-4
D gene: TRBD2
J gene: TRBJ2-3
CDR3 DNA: TGTGCCAGCAGTTCCCCTACTGAGCGGGGGAGCACAGATACGCAGTATTTT
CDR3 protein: CASSSPTERGSTDTQYF

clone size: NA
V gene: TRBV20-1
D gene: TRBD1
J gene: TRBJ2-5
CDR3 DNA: TGCAGTGCTAGAAAACCCGGACAGGGGGTGCACGAGACCCAGTACTTC
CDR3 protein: CSARKPGQGVHETQYF

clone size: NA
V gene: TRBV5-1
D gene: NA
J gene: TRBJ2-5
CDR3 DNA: TGCGCCAGCAGCTTCATCCGGGGCAGCGGTGCAGCGGGCAAACAAGAGACCCAGTACTTC
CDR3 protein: CASSFIRGSGAAGKQETQYF

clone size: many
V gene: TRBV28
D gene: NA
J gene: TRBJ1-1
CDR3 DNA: TGTGCCAGCAGTTTACCCCAGAACACTGAAGCTTTCTTT
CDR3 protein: CASSLPQNTEAFF

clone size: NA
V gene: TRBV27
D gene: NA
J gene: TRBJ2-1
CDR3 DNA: TGTGCCAGCAGTCCTTTAGTAACCCACAATGAGCAGTTCTTC
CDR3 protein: CASSPLVTHNEQFF

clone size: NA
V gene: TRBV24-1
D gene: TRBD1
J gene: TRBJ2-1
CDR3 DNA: TGTGCCACCAGTGACACGGGGACAGGCGGTGAGCAGTTCTTC
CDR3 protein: CATSDTGTGGEQFF

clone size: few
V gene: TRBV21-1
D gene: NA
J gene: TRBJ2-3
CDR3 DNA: TGTGCCAGCAGCAAAAGGAACTACGTGGACGAATCAAGAACAGATACGCAGTATTTT
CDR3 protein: CASSKRNYVDESRTDTQYF

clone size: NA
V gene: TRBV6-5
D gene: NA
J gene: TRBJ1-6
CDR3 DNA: TGTGCCAGCAGTCTCGACCGGGGCAGCAATTCACCCCTCCACTTT
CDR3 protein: CASSLDRGSNSPLHF

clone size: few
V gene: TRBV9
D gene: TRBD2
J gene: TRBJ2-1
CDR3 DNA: TGTGCCAGCAGCGTAGGGGGGGTAGCGGGTAGCTCCTACAATGAGCAGTTCTTC
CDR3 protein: CASSVGGVAGSSYNEQFF

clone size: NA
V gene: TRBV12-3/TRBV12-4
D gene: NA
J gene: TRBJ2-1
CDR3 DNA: TGTGCCAGCAGGGTTTTTCGACCGGGGACCCGGGCCAATGAGCAGTTCTTC
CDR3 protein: CASRVFRPGTRANEQFF

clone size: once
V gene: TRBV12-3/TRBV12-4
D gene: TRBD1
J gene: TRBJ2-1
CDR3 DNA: TGTGCCAGCAGTCGTCCCGGGACAGGGGTGAATGAGCAGTTCTTC
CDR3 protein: CASSRPGTGVNEQFF

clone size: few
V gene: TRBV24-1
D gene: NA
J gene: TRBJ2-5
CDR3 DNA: TGTGCCACCAGTGATTTGCCCGGACACAGTCAAGAGACCCAGTACTTC
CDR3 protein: CATSDLPGHSQETQYF

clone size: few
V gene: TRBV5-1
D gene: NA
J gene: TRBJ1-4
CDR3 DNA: TGCGCCAGCCGAAGGGGCCAGGATAATGAAAAACTGTTTTTT
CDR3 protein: CASRRGQDNEKLFF

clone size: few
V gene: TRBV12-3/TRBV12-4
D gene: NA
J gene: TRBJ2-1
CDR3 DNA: TGTGCCATGGGCTTGAGCTCCTACAATGAGCAGTTCTTC
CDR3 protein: CAMGLSSYNEQFF

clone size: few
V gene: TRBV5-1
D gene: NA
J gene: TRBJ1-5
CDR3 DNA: TGCGCCAGCAGCTTCAGGTCAGGGGTGGACCAGCCCCAGCATTTT
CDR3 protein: CASSFRSGVDQPQHF

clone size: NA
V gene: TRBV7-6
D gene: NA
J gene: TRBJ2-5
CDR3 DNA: TGTGCCAGCAGCTTAAACCCAAACAGGGTAGTACATCCCGAGACCCAGTACTTC
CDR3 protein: CASSLNPNRVVHPETQYF

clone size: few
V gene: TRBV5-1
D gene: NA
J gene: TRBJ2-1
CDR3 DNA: TGCGCCAGCAGCTGGGACAACCTAGCCTACAATGAGCAGTTCTTC
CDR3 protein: CASSWDNLAYNEQFF

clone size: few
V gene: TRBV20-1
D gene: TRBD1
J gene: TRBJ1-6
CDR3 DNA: TGCAGTGCTAGTCCGGGACAGAGGAGCTCCTATAATTCACCCCTCCACTTT
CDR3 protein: CSASPGQRSSYNSPLHF

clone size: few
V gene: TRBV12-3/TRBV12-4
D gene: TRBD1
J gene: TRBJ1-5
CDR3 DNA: TGTGCCAGCAGGGAAACCGGGACAGGGGTTCAGCCCCAGCATTTT
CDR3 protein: CASRETGTGVQPQHF

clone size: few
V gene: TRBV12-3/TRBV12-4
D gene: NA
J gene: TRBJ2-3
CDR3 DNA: TGTGCCAGCAGATCCTCGGCAGGGCCAGATACGCAGTATTTT
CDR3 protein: CASRSSAGPDTQYF

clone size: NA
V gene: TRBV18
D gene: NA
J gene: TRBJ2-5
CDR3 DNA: TGTGCCAGCTCCTCCTCAGAGACCCAGTACTTC
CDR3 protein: CASSSSETQYF

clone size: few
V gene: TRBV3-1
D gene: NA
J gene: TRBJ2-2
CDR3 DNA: TGTGCCACCAGCCAAGATCTTTCAGGGCAAGCGGCCGGGGAGCTGTTTTTT
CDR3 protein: CATSQDLSGQAAGELFF

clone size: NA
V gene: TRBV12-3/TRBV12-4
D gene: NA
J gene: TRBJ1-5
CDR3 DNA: TGTGCCAGCAGTGCGGGACTCTCTAGCAATCAGCCCCAGCATTTT
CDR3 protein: CASSAGLSSNQPQHF

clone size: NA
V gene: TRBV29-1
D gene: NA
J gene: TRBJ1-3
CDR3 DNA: TGCAGCGTTTTGGTCGGCACCTCTGGAAACACCATATATTTT
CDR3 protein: CSVLVGTSGNTIYF

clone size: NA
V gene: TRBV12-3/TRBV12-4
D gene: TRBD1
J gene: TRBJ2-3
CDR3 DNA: TGTGCCAGCAGTTCGGGACAGGGAAAGACAGATACGCAGTATTTT
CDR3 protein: CASSSGQGKTDTQYF

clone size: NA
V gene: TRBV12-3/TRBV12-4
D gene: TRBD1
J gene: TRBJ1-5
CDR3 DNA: TGTGCCAGCAGCCCCGGGACAGGGAACAATCAGCCCCAGCATTTT
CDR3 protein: CASSPGTGNNQPQHF

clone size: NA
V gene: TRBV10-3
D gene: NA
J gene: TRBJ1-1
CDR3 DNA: TGTGCCATCAGTGAGTCCCCCAGAGAGAACACTGAAGCTTTCTTT
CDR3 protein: CAISESPRENTEAFF

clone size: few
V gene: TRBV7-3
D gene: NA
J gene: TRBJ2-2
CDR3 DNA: TGTGCCAGCAGTCCCAGCGCCGGGGAGCTGTTTTTT
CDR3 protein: CASSPSAGELFF

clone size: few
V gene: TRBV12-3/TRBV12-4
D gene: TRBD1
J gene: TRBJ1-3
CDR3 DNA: TGTGCCAGCAGTGGGGGACAGGGGGCCGACACCATATATTTT
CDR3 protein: CASSGGQGADTIYF

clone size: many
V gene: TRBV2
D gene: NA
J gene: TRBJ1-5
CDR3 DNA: TGTGCCAGCAGCCGGGACATTAATCAGCCCCAGCATTTT
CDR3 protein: CASSRDINQPQHF

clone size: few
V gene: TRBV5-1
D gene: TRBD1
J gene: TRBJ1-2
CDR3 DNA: TGCGCCAGCAGCCCGGAACAGGGGCGGTATGGCTACACCTTC
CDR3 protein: CASSPEQGRYGYTF

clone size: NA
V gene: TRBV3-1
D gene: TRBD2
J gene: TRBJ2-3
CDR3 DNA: TGTGCCAGCAGCAAGACTAGCGGGGCAGGCACAGATACGCAGTATTTT
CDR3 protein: CASSKTSGAGTDTQYF

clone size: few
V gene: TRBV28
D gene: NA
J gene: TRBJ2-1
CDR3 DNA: TGTGCCAGCAGTTTTTGGCTAGTGGGCCTCGGTGAGCAGTTCTTC
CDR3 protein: CASSFWLVGLGEQFF

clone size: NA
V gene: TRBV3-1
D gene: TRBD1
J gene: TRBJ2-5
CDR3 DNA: TGTGCCAGCAGCCGTTGGACAGGGGGCGAGGAGACCCAGTACTTC
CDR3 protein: CASSRWTGGEETQYF

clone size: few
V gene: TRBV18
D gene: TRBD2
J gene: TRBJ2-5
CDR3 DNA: TGTGCCAGCTCACCACGGACTAGCGGGGGTGGAGAGACCCAGTACTTC
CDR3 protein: CASSPRTSGGGETQYF

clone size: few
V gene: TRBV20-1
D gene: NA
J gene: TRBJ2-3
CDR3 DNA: TGCAGTGCTAGCCCAGGGACACGCACAGATACGCAGTATTTT
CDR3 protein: CSASPGTRTDTQYF

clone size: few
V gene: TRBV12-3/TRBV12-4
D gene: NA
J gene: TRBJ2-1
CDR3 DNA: TGTGCCAGCAGTATGGACAGTAACTCCTACAATGAGCAGTTCTTC
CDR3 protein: CASSMDSNSYNEQFF